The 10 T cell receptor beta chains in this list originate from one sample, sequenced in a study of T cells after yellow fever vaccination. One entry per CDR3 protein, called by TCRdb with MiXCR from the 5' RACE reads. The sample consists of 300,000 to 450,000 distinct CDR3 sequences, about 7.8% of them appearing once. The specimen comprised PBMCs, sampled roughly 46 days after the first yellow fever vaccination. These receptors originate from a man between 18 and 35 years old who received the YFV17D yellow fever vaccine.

In nucleotides, the CDR3 is TGCGCCAGCAGCCAGTCGTGGCAGGGGACCACTGAAGCTTTCTTT. It specifies CASSQSWQGTTEAFF. The chain has TRBV4-1 and TRBJ1-1, with D maybe TRBD1 (6 bases). This CDR3 is 15 amino acids long. The V gene lost 3 bases and the J gene lost 4 bases, with 15 bases spanning the gap. Germline CDR1 is MGHRA and CDR2 is YSYEKL.

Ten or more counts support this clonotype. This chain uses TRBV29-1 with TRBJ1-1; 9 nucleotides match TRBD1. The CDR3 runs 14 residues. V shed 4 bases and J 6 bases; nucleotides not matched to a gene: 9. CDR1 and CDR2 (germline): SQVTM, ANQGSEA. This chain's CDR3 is CSVVQGARIAEAFF. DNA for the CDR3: TGCAGCGTTGTACAGGGGGCGCGTATCGCTGAAGCTTTCTTT.

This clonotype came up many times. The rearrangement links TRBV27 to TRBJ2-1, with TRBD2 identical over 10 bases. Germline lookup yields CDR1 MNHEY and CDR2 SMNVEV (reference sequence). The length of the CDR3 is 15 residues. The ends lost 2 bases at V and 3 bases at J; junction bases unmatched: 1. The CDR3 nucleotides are TGTGCCAGCAGTTTAAGCGGGGGGGACTACAATGAGCAGTTCTTC. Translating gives CASSLSGGDYNEQFF.

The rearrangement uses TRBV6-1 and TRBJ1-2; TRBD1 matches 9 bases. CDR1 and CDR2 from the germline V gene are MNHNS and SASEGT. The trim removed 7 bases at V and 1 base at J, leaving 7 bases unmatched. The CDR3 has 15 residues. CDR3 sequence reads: CASTPTGGINYGYTF. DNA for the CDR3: TGTGCCAGCACTCCGACAGGGGGTATTAACTATGGCTACACCTTC.

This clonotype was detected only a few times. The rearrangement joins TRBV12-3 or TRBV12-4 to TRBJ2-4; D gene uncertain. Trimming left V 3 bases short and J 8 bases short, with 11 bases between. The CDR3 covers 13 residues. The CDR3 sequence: CASSLERRDIQYF. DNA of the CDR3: TGTGCCAGCAGTTTGGAAAGGAGAGACATTCAGTACTTC.

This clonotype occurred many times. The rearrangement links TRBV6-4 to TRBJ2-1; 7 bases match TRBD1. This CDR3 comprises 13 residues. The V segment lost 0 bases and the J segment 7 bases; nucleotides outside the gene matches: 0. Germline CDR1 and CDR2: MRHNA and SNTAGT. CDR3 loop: CASSDSDRNEQFF. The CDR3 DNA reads TGTGCCAGCAGTGACTCGGACAGGAATGAGCAGTTCTTC.

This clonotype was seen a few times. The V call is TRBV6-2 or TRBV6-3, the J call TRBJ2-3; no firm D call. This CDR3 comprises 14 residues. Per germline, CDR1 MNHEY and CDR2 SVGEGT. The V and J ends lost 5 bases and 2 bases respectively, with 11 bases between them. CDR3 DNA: TGTGCCAGCAGTCCTTTTACATTCACAGATACGCAGTATTTT. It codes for CASSPFTFTDTQYF.

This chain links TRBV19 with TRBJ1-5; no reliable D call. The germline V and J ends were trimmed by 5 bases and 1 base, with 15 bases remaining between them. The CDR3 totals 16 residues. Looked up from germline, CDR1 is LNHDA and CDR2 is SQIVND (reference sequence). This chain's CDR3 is CASSPLDGGSNQPQHF. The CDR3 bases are TGTGCCAGTAGTCCGTTAGACGGAGGGAGCAATCAGCCCCAGCATTTT.

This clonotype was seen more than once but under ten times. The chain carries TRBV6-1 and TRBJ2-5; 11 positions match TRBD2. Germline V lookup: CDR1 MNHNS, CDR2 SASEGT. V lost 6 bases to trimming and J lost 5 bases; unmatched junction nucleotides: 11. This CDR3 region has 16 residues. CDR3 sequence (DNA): TGTGCCAGCAGAGCCGGGACTAGCGGACGAGGGGAGACCCAGTACTTC. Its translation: CASRAGTSGRGETQYF.

In DNA form, the CDR3 reads TGTGCCAGCAGCTTAACAGGGACCAAAAACATTCAGTACTTC. Translated: CASSLTGTKNIQYF. The rearrangement uses TRBV7-2 and TRBJ2-4; D possibly corresponds to TRBD1 (6 bases). This CDR3 is built from 14 residues. Germline V gene lookup returns CDR1 SGHTA and CDR2 FQGNSA. V shed 2 bases and J shed 2 bases, with 7 bases lying between them.